A single T cell receptor beta chain is shown here with its context. This CDR3 spans 13 amino acids. Looked up from germline, CDR1 is LNHDA and CDR2 is SQIVND (reference sequence). Trimming at V came to 6 bases and at J to 3 bases, leaving 3 bases not matched to a gene. Per the original data handling: Amplification with reference gene primers provided the estimates of nucleated cell counts. The assay was immunoSEQ multiplex PCR, and TCRdb's table has in-frame clones only and misses some. V, J and clone size were drawn from that table, and D and trimming were deduced from the DNA. Altogether 150,000 or so clones are present, under 85% being singletons, with the ten largest covering roughly 0.62%. Seattle cases were enrolled at active infection and followed longitudinally. These data come from a study of blood T cell repertoires in COVID-19. Study-wide background: Spain, Italy and the United States supplied samples that represented acute and convalescent COVID-19. PBMCs, B-cell-depleted T cells, or T cells were the source of the cDNA or gDNA that made up the material.

This clonotype originated in a man aged 60 to 75 with COVID-19, enrolled during active disease. Sequencing used peripheral blood. The V gene is TRBV19, the J gene TRBJ2-3; 7 bases fit TRBD2. The CDR3 nucleotides read TGTGCCAGTAGCCGGGGGGATACAGATACGCAGTATTTT. It specifies CASSRGDTDTQYF.